The rows below give T cell receptor beta chains drawn from one sample of a study of T cells in Graves' hyperthyroidism and ophthalmopathy. TCRdb ran MiXCR on the multiplex PCR reads and lists one entry per CDR3 protein. The sample carries hundreds of thousands of distinct CDR3 sequences, approximately 14% recorded once. Sequencing was carried out using blood. All receptors derive from a woman between 18 and 30 years old with Graves' hyperthyroidism. The conserved cysteine and the conserved F or W are not part of the CDR3 here.

J gene,V gene,CDR3 protein
TRBJ2-3,TRBV7-3,ASFSTRIGDTQY
TRBJ1-2,TRBV10-3,AITQALGQGINGYT
TRBJ1-5,TRBV4-1,ASSQADISNQPQH
TRBJ1-2,TRBV5-1,ASSLENGGRGYT
TRBJ2-3,TRBV9,ASSARDRGPDTQY
TRBJ2-5,TRBV7-7,ASSLDRMEETQY
TRBJ1-5,TRBV30,AWSVGTGGNQPQH
TRBJ2-3,TRBV7-8,ASSLDGAPGDTQY
TRBJ1-5,TRBV15,ATRKRGQPQH
TRBJ2-3,TRBV27,ASSLYPGTSGGTDGY
TRBJ2-4,TRBV7-9,ASSSLTELAKNIQY
TRBJ1-2,TRBV7-9,ASTRVVGYT
TRBJ2-2,TRBV12-3/TRBV12-4,ASRGQGNSGELF
TRBJ2-7,TRBV6-5,ASSYPTAEGSAGEQY
TRBJ2-3,TRBV12-3/TRBV12-4,ASAPSIDTQY
TRBJ2-3,TRBV15,ATSRGVGAMPDTQY
TRBJ2-7,TRBV10-3,AISGWDREVHEQY
TRBJ2-5,TRBV2,ASSDWTGRDETQY
TRBJ1-2,TRBV4-1,ASSQPRRRDRGGGYT
TRBJ2-7,TRBV20-1,SARDRGKYEQY
TRBJ1-2,TRBV5-5,ASSLVAGGSGYGYT
TRBJ2-7,TRBV6-1,ASSRTSGGGGSYEQY
TRBJ2-2,TRBV7-9,ASSFTSGLGGELF
TRBJ2-2,TRBV9,ASSVPHEGANTGELF
TRBJ2-3,TRBV9,ASSTQTSTDTQY
TRBJ2-3,TRBV12-3/TRBV12-4,ASSFFVSSQITQY
TRBJ1-1,TRBV12-3/TRBV12-4,ASSFEGHTEAF
TRBJ1-3,TRBV10-3,AISESIIGQSSGNTIY
TRBJ2-2,TRBV29-1,SATGGNGELF
TRBJ2-3,TRBV5-1,ASSLGLSPRMLTDTQY
TRBJ1-1,TRBV4-1,ASSPWEDGRTYSLNTEAF
TRBJ2-2,TRBV5-6,ASSPPPGKNGELF
TRBJ2-1,TRBV7-9,ASSQGQGAYNEQF
TRBJ2-3,TRBV12-3/TRBV12-4,ASSLGLAGVTASRDTQY
TRBJ2-6,TRBV19,ASSPGTGTSGADVLT
TRBJ2-1,TRBV5-1,ASSLATSGGEQF
TRBJ1-2,TRBV19,ASTGMGLYGYT
TRBJ2-3,TRBV19,ASRLGGGDTQY
TRBJ1-1,TRBV11-3,ASSSGGVGPAF
TRBJ2-1,TRBV11-2,ASSKQGYEQF